This TCR beta chain was captured by sequencing in a study of blood T cell repertoires in COVID-19. Study information: The United States, Italy and Spain provided the acute and convalescent COVID-19 samples. Nucleic acid was either cDNA or gDNA, and it came from T cells, B-cell-depleted T cells, or PBMCs.

Methods used by the authors: By means of reference gene primer amplification, nucleated cell counts were estimated. The method was immunoSEQ multiplex PCR; TCRdb's version includes in-frame clones alone and lacks a portion of them. For V, J and clone size, that table is used; D and trimming come from the DNA. The sample has some 58,000 clones, approximately 75% seen once. The CDR3 loop spans 13 amino acids. The ends were cut back, 8 bases at V and 0 bases at J, with 10 bases in the middle. V is TRBV12-3 or TRBV12-4 and J is TRBJ1-2; D is possibly TRBD1 (6 bases). The sample taken for sequencing was peripheral blood. The sequence was collected from a man between 60 and 75 years old with COVID-19, enrolled during active disease. The CDR3 here is CASGKGANYGYTF. CDR3 sequence (DNA): TGTGCCAGCGGAAAGGGGGCTAACTATGGCTACACCTTC.